This T cell receptor beta chain was identified during a study of vaccination and CD4 T cells after COVID-19 (dated by TCRdb to 2021 to 2024). A note on the overall study: Convalescent patients had a positive SARS-CoV-2 result on nasal swab PCR, and of these patients, several had mild disease and one had severe disease. Culture stimuli were overlapping spike peptide pools from SARS-CoV-2 and from the common cold coronaviruses HCoV-NL63, HCoV-OC43 and HCoV-229E. Post-COVID blood samples from convalescent patients were collected a median of approximately 93 days after diagnosis, with a range of roughly 30 to 161 days. Post-vaccine blood samples were collected a median of about 66 days after the second vaccine dose, ranging from about 12 to 250 days. Control cultures received a CEFX viral epitope pool as the positive control, an HIV-1 Nef peptide pool as the negative control, or no peptide. Participants got two doses of the Pfizer-BioNTech BNT162b2 vaccine (n=8) or two doses of the Moderna mRNA-1273 vaccine (n=2). In around nine COVID-19 convalescent patients and a handful of infection-naive healthy vaccine recipients, the spike-specific CD4+ TCR repertoire before mRNA vaccination was compared with the repertoire after mRNA vaccination. Six males and four females were included in the convalescent cohort, with two Hispanic individuals, seven Caucasians, two Asians and one multiracial person represented. The investigation overall reported the following: Only a relatively small number of convalescent patients were included in the study, and early timepoints following natural infection were not analyzed. Although the median number of SARS-CoV-2-reactive clonotypes went up from 21 after infection to around 40 after vaccination, the increase was not significant. In convalescent patients, nearly all vaccine-specific clones (304 of 307) were found to be mono-reactive for SARS-CoV-2 spike rather than cross-reactive with common cold coronaviruses. Among convalescent patients, a median roughly 90% of the SARS-CoV-2-reactive clones seen after vaccination appeared only after vaccination, which suggests priming specific to the vaccine.

Germline trimming amounts to 6 bases on V and 4 bases on J, with 9 as the count of junction bases outside the gene matches. The CDR3 contains 15 residues, cysteine and phenylalanine counted. Only CDR3 DNA remains: 45 bases, in frame from the first base. The germline V gene gives CDR1 as ENHRY and CDR2 as SYGVKD. Libraries came from PCR. DNA from cultured CD4+ T cells underwent TCR sequencing with the Oncomine TCR Beta short-read assay at the Johns Hopkins FTIC core. The QIAamp micro DNA kit was used to extract genomic DNA from the cultured CD4+ T cells. Oncomine TCR Beta libraries from cultured CD4+ T cells were pooled using unique dual indexes and sequenced on an Illumina iSeq 100. The original pipeline was this. Non-productive sequences were filtered out, and CDR3s that did not start with C, did not end with F or W, or were shorter than 7 amino acids were discarded. The MANAFEST web application identified antigen-specific clonotypes by comparing peptide-stimulated wells against reference wells and other culture wells. Positive clones required FDR below 0.05, an odds ratio above 5, and productive frequency above 0.1% in at least two of three replicate wells. A clonotype counted as cross-reactive if it showed significant expansion both in the SARS-CoV-2 spike wells and in at least one common cold coronavirus spike condition. CDR3 homology was assessed with Levenshtein distances (stringdist) and unrooted phylogenetic trees (ape) in R version 3.6.1. Using fastp at Q25 and MiXCR, TCRdb reprocessed the public reads and kept productive beta chains. Entries that share a CDR3 protein sequence are merged under the most common genes and DNA. For this entry, the V and J calls and clone size follow TCRdb and not the study's own pipeline. Recorded for this sample are some 3,200 distinct CDR3 sequences; 15% to 20% of them occurred a single time. The ten largest clones represent about 25% of the sample.

Explained via the paper, the treatment or condition label denotes: roughly ten-day PBMC culture with coronavirus spike peptide pools or control peptides (ViraFEST assay). The study used the ViraFEST assay, which expanded antigen-specific T cells with peptide pools and then identified expanded clonotypes by TCR sequencing. Positive SARS-CoV-2 PCR tests in the convalescent patients dated from March to December 2020, before Alpha, Beta and Delta variants emerged in the United States. Each well held fewer than 2.5 million PBMCs cultured with roughly 9.2 ug/ml peptide pools in IMDM containing about 5% human AB serum and about 10 IU/ml IL-2. Half of the culture medium was replaced with fresh IL-2-containing medium on days 3 and 7. After 10 days of culture, CD4+ T cells were isolated by negative selection with the EasySep CD4+ T cell isolation kit. PBMCs were separated from whole blood using Ficoll-Paque Plus gradient centrifugation and then either used fresh or cryopreserved at -140C. In general, triplicate wells were set up for every culture condition.

Points on this clonotype: The specificity of this receptor is unknown. Within one base of it there is no much larger clone, and no base qualities were kept.

The receptor chain draws on TRBV10-3 and TRBJ1-2; 9 central nucleotides agree with TRBD1. The source of this sequence is a human donor who had recovered from COVID-19. Source material: CD4+ T cells from blood, cultured in vitro. The CDR3 sequence is CAIRETGGLFYGYTF. The nucleotides are TGTGCCATCAGGGAAACAGGGGGCCTATTCTATGGCTACACCTTC.